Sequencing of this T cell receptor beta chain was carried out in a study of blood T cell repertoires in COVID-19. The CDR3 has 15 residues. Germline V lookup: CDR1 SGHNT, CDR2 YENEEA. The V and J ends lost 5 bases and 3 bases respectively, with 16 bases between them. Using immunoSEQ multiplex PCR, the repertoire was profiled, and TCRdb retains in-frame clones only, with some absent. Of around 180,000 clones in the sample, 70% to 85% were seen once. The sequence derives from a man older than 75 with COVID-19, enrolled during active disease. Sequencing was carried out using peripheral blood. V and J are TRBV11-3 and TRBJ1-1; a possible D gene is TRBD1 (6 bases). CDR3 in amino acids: CASSISTGSDTEAFF. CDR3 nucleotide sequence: TGTGCCAGCAGCATATCGACAGGTTCGGACACTGAAGCTTTCTTT.